The clone carrying this T cell receptor beta chain was observed a few times. What it binds is unknown. Expressed TCRB transcripts got sequenced, as all isolated RNA was reverse transcribed. The data were produced by immunoSEQ multiplex PCR, yet TCRdb's version contains in-frame clones alone and is incomplete. The data hold 810,000 or so clones, with 15% to 20% observed a single time. This sample is part of a study of beta chain features in type 1 diabetes. Study summary: The study examined roughly 110,000,000 sorted cells across all samples.

Study results and limitations: All four CD4+ subsets of Type 1 diabetes patients contained TCRB CDR3s that were moderately but significantly shorter.

This receptor was taken from a woman under 30 in good health. What was sequenced was naive CD4+ T cells from blood.

In DNA form, the CDR3 reads TGTGCCAGCAGCCCATTGGGTCAAGCGGGAGCCCAAGAGACCCAGTACTTC. Its translation is CASSPLGQAGAQETQYF. The chain links TRBV5-4 to TRBJ2-5; TRBD2 aligns across 8 bases. In germline, CDR1 is SGHNT, CDR2 YYREEE (reference sequence). This CDR3 has 17 residues. Trimming removed 4 bases from V and 1 base from J; junction bases left unmatched: 12.